The clone carrying this T cell receptor (beta chain) has just a few counts. This sample was included in a study of blood T cell repertoires in COVID-19. Sequencing used immunoSEQ multiplex PCR; TCRdb keeps in-frame clones, though not all of them. The sample lists around 300,000 clones, 85% occurring once. The CDR3 loop spans 16 amino acids. V lost 5 bases and J lost 4; bases outside the gene matches: 13. Looked up from germline, CDR1 is SEHNR and CDR2 is FQNEAQ (reference sequence). Recovery among Cohort 3 donors was established by two negative PCRs, clearance, or symptom resolution. The material sequenced was PBMCs or T cells enriched from blood (not recorded which). The receptor was isolated from a woman between 50 and 59 years old who had recovered from COVID-19. The chain joins TRBV7-9 to TRBJ2-7; 8 nucleotides align to TRBD2. The CDR3 sequence is CASSRGGGLAFYEQYF. CDR3 bases: TGTGCCAGCAGCAGGGGCGGAGGACTAGCTTTTTACGAGCAGTACTTC.